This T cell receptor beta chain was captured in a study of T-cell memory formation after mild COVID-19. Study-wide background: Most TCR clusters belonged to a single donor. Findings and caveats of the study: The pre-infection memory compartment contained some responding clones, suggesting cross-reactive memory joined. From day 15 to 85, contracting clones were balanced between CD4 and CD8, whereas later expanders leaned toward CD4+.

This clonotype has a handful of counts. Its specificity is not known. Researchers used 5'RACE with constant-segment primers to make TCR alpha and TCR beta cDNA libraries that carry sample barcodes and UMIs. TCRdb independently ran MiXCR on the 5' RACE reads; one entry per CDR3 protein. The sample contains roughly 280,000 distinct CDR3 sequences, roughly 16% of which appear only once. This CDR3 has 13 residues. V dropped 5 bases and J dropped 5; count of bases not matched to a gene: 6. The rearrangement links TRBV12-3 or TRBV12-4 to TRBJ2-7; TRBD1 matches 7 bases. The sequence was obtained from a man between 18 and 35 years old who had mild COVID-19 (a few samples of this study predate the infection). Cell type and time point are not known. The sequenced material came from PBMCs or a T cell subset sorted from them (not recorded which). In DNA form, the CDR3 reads TGTGCCAGCAGTCCGACAGGGCTTGACGAGCAGTACTTC. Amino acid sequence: CASSPTGLDEQYF.